This T cell receptor (beta chain) was identified during a study of cytomegalovirus exposure and HLA in healthy donors. Study-level results: Rare TCR sequences dominated, though some public TCRs recurred in many donors.

The PCR had 60 Vbeta and 13 Jbeta primers. The repertoire was sequenced with immunoSEQ multiplex PCR; TCRdb's copy has only in-frame clones and lacks some. The profile shows 75,000 to 100,000 clones, around 64% of them singletons. This clone was counted a few times. What it binds is not known. From germline, CDR1 is LNHDA and CDR2 SQIVND (reference sequence). Trimming removed 10 bases from V and 2 bases from J; junction bases left unmatched: 4. The CDR3 covers 12 residues. The sample consisted of PBMCs. The sequence came from a man in his 60s in good health and CMV-seronegative. The chain is built from TRBV19 and TRBJ1-2, with 7 bases matching TRBD1. The CDR3 protein is CATRDRNYGYTF. CDR3 bases: TGTGCCACCAGGGACAGAAACTATGGCTACACCTTC. The full variable domain, rest sourced from reference TRBV19 and TRBJ1-2, is DGGITQSPKYLFRKEGQNVTLSCEQNLNHDAMYWYRQDPGQGLRLIYYSQIVNDFQKGDIAEGYSVSREKKESFPLTVTSAQKNPTAFYLCATRDRNYGYTFGSGTRLTVV.